This T cell receptor (beta chain) was identified in a study of OX40 agonist ivuxolimab in advanced cancers. Study details: Patients receiving dose escalation had hepatocellular carcinoma, melanoma, renal cell or head and neck cancer. Study-wide results and limits: Both blood CD4+ and CD8+ T cells showed clonal growth by week 6 at 0.1 to 3.0 mg/kg. Part of the nonresponder group also had normalized T-cell clonal expansion that was low.

The germline V gene encodes CDR1 MDHEN and CDR2 SYDVKM. The CDR3 spans 13 residues. V lost 1 base and J lost 0, with 3 bases in between. As to this clone: The target antigen is unknown.

Assay used: immunoSEQ multiplex PCR; TCRdb lists only in-frame clones, some missing. In the table there are fewer than 55,000 clones, around 87% of which are singletons. The chain joins TRBV28 to TRBJ1-2; no clear D gene. This TCR was recovered from an adult with an advanced solid tumor such as melanoma, head and neck, liver or kidney cancer. The sample here was CD4+ or CD8+ T cells sorted from blood, taken in a trial of the OX40 agonist ivuxolimab. DNA for the CDR3: TGTGCCAGCAGTTTATTGACTAACTATGGCTACACCTTC. It yields the protein CASSLLTNYGYTF.